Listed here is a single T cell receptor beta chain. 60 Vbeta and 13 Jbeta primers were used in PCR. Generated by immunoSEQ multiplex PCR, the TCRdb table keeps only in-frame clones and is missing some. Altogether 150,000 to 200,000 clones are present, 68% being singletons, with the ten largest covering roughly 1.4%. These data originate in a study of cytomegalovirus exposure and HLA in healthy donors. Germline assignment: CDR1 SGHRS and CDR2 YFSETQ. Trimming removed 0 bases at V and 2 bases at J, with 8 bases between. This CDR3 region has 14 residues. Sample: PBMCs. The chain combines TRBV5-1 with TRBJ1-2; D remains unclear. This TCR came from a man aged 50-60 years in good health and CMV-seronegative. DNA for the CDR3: TGCGCCAGCAGCTTGGAGCGTTCCAACTATGGCTACACCTTC. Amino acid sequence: CASSLERSNYGYTF.